This TCR beta chain derives from a study of blood T cell repertoires in COVID-19. Study context: The United States, Italy and Spain supplied acute and convalescent COVID-19 samples. T cells, B-cell-depleted T cells, or PBMCs provided the cDNA or gDNA that served as material.

The authors' processing: The authors estimated nucleated cell counts from reference gene primer amplification. Sequenced by immunoSEQ multiplex PCR; TCRdb stores in-frame clones only, minus some. The V and J calls and clone size were taken over from that table, and D and trimming were inferred from the DNA. The sample shows approximately 450,000 clones, around 88% of them seen only once. V lost 0 bases, J lost 2 bases, and 13 bases lay in between. This CDR3 contains 17 residues. CDR1 and CDR2 (germline): SEHNR, FQNEAQ (reference sequence). The chain recombines TRBV7-9 with TRBJ2-2; D is ambiguous. This TCR came from a woman between 25 and 40 years old with acute or convalescent COVID-19. Material for sequencing was peripheral blood. The CDR3 region is CASSLALSMTNTGELFF. CDR3 bases: TGTGCCAGCAGCTTAGCACTGTCTATGACAAACACCGGGGAGCTGTTTTTT.